These 20 T cell receptor beta chains originate from one sample sequenced in a study of T cells in Graves' hyperthyroidism and ophthalmopathy. TCR beta CDR3 sequences were amplified from RNA transcripts. Initially, a first-round RT-PCR of the TCR CDR3 employed the HTBI primer set. A single record per CDR3 protein comes from TCRdb applying MiXCR to the multiplex PCR reads. This sample carries more than 550,000 distinct CDR3 sequences, 17% of them seen once, and the ten largest clones take 15% to 18%. Sequencing was done on a sample of blood. The receptors originated from a man in his fifties or sixties with Graves' hyperthyroidism.

This clonotype has only a few counts. The CDR3 DNA reads TGTGCCAGCAGTAAAGGGGCGGGGAGCTCCTACGAGCAGTACTTC. The encoded protein is CASSKGAGSSYEQYF. The V and J genes are TRBV7-2 and TRBJ2-7; the D gene is possibly TRBD2 (6 bases). Germline assignment: CDR1 SGHTA and CDR2 FQGNSA. Trimming stripped 6 bases from V and 0 bases from J, with 15 bases between. The CDR3 runs to 15 residues. The full variable domain, with the rest looked up from reference TRBV7-2 and TRBJ2-7, is GAGVSQSPSNKVTEKGKDVELRCDPISGHTALYWYRQSLGQGLEFLIYFQGNSAPDKSGLPSDRFSAERTGGSVSTLTIQRTQQEDSAVYLCASSKGAGSSYEQYFGPGTRLTVT.

V and J are TRBV3-1 and TRBJ1-1; D gene uncertain. Per germline, CDR1 LGHDT and CDR2 YNNKEL (reference sequence). Trimming pared 3 bases from V and 4 bases from J, leaving 12 bases between. The CDR3 runs to 14 residues. CDR3 amino acids: CASSQQARATEAFF. CDR3 coding DNA: TGTGCCAGCAGCCAGCAGGCTCGAGCCACTGAAGCTTTCTTT.

CDR3 nucleotide sequence: TGCAGTGCTAGAGGCGGACTAGCGGAGAGAGGCCCGGCCTACGAGCAGTACTTC. It translates to CSARGGLAERGPAYEQYF. The chain uses TRBV20-1 and TRBJ2-7; 10 bases map to TRBD2. Looked up from germline, CDR1 is DFQATT and CDR2 is SNEGSKA (reference sequence). The ends lost 1 base at V and 2 bases at J; junction bases unmatched: 14. The CDR3 runs to 18 residues.

This clonotype was recorded a few times. Since no conserved phenylalanine or tryptophan closes the CDR3, a read error is the likely cause. The rearrangement links TRBV12-3 or TRBV12-4 to TRBJ2-1; D not resolved. The CDR3 extends over 15 amino acids. V dropped 5 bases and J dropped 0 bases, with 11 bases sitting between them. CDR3 region: CASSPRAGSYNEQFL. CDR3 DNA: TGTGCCAGCAGTCCCCGGGCTGGCTCCTACAATGAGCAGTTCCTC.

This clonotype has a count of ten or more. This could be a read error, since a much larger clone is one nucleotide away. The chain employs TRBV24-1 and TRBJ1-6; 7 nucleotides align to TRBD1. CDR3 length: 14 residues. Germline CDR1 is KGHDR and CDR2 is SFDVKD. V lost 6 bases, J lost 5 bases, and 3 bases stayed unmatched. CDR3 amino acids: CATSPGQHNSPLHF. DNA for the CDR3: TGTGCCACCAGTCCGGGACAGCATAATTCACCCCTCCACTTT.

This clonotype was found a few times. The chain has TRBV29-1 and TRBJ1-5; 7 bases align to TRBD1. V trimming: 4 bases; J trimming: 5 bases; junction bases outside the gene matches: 8. CDR1 is SQVTM, CDR2 ANQGSEA, per germline. This CDR3 comprises 14 residues. This chain's CDR3 is CSVAGTASDQPQHF. The CDR3 region has the DNA TGCAGCGTTGCAGGGACAGCCTCTGATCAGCCCCAGCATTTT.

The rearrangement joins TRBV5-1 to TRBJ2-7; TRBD2 agrees at 8 bases. The CDR3 is 15 amino acids. V lost 7 bases and J lost 5; bases outside the gene matches: 14. Germline V gene data show CDR1 as SGHRS and CDR2 as YFSETQ. The DNA for the CDR3 is TGCGCCAGCTCCCCGGATAGCGGGATAACTAACGAGCAGTACTTC. It yields the protein CASSPDSGITNEQYF.

This clonotype was counted many times. The genes are TRBV4-1 and TRBJ2-7; 9 bases match TRBD2. The CDR3 length is 15 residues. The V segment lost 1 base and the J segment 6 bases; nucleotides outside the gene matches: 7. Germline V lookup: CDR1 MGHRA, CDR2 YSYEKL. CDR3 sequence reads: CASSQGLAGVTEQYF. As DNA, the CDR3 is TGCGCCAGCAGCCAAGGGTTAGCGGGAGTCACCGAGCAGTACTTC.

The rearrangement uses TRBV20-1 and TRBJ2-3, with 12 bases identical to TRBD2. V gave up 5 bases and J gave up 4 bases; unmatched junction bases: 4. The V gene's germline CDR1 is DFQATT and CDR2 SNEGSKA (reference sequence). This CDR3 has 14 amino acids. The CDR3 is CSASLAGGADTQYF. CDR3 DNA: TGCAGTGCTTCTCTAGCGGGAGGGGCAGATACGCAGTATTTT.

This clonotype was seen at least ten times. The chain joins TRBV28 to TRBJ2-7; D may be TRBD1 (5 bases). V was clipped by 6 bases and J by 1 base, with 19 bases between them. Germline CDR1 is MDHEN and CDR2 is SYDVKM. This CDR3 contains 16 residues. The DNA of the CDR3 is TGTGCCAGCAGCCCACGGTGGGGCTCTGTGTCCTACGAGCAGTACTTC. It specifies CASSPRWGSVSYEQYF.

This clonotype was found many times. The genes are TRBV20-1 and TRBJ2-3; D is undetermined. The V end lost 0 bases, the J end lost 1 base, and 8 bases lay between the germline ends. Germline values: CDR1 DFQATT, CDR2 SNEGSKA (reference sequence). There are 14 residues in the CDR3. This chain's CDR3 is CSAREWAGTDTQYF. DNA of the CDR3: TGCAGTGCTAGAGAGTGGGCGGGCACAGATACGCAGTATTTT.

This clonotype came up a few times. The chain is built from TRBV9 and TRBJ2-1, with D perhaps matching TRBD2 (6 bases). This CDR3 is built from 15 residues. Germline-derived CDR1 and CDR2 are SGDLS and YYNGEE. Between the trimmed V and J ends, which lost 3 bases and 5 bases, there was a span of 15 bases. The CDR3: CASSASGVRDNEQFF. The CDR3 nucleotides are TGTGCCAGCAGCGCATCGGGAGTTCGGGACAATGAGCAGTTCTTC.

The chain has TRBV13 and TRBJ2-7; 7 bases match TRBD2. Germline V gives CDR1 PRHDT, CDR2 FYEKMQ (reference sequence). V was clipped by 6 bases and J by 7 bases; unmatched bases: 15. The CDR3 sequence is 15 residues long. This CDR3 is CASRSSGTPILEQYF. CDR3 DNA: TGTGCCAGCAGATCAAGCGGGACCCCGATTCTAGAGCAGTACTTC.

This clonotype was observed many times. The V and J genes are TRBV27 and TRBJ2-1, with D uncertain. This CDR3 is built from 13 residues. Germline lookup yields CDR1 MNHEY and CDR2 SMNVEV (reference sequence). Trimming pared 3 bases from V and 8 bases from J, leaving 11 bases between. The CDR3, as DNA: TGTGCCAGCAGTTTTTTACCGGCCTATGAGCAGTTCTTC. Protein: CASSFLPAYEQFF.

The genes are TRBV5-1 and TRBJ1-1, with a tentative D call TRBD1 (5 bases). The germline gives CDR1 SGHRS, CDR2 YFSETQ. The V gene lost 4 bases and the J gene lost 1 base, with 11 bases spanning the gap. This CDR3 is 14 amino acids long. The CDR3 sequence: CASSGSGGNTEAFF. The CDR3 nucleotides read TGCGCCAGCAGCGGATCGGGGGGGAACACTGAAGCTTTCTTT. The complete variable domain, with remaining parts taken from reference TRBV5-1 and TRBJ1-1, reads KAGVTQTPRYLIKTRGQQVTLSCSPISGHRSVSWYQQTPGQGLQFLFEYFSETQRNKGNFPGRFSGRQFSNSRSEMNVSTLELGDSALYLCASSGSGGNTEAFFGQGTRLTVV.

This clonotype appeared many times. The chain links TRBV30 to TRBJ2-7, with 11 positions matching TRBD2. Germline V gene data show CDR1 as GTSNPN and CDR2 as SVGIG (reference sequence). V was pared by 5 bases and J by 3 bases, with 3 bases of the junction left unmatched. This CDR3 spans 13 amino acids. The CDR3 sequence is CAWRTSGYYEQYF. The CDR3 nucleotides are TGTGCCTGGCGGACTAGCGGGTACTACGAGCAGTACTTC.

A few counts support this clonotype. The chain has TRBV19 and TRBJ2-1; D is unresolved. Germline lookup yields CDR1 LNHDA and CDR2 SQIVND (reference sequence). The V end lost 0 bases, the J end lost 0 bases, and 9 bases lay between the germline ends. The CDR3 runs 16 residues. The CDR3 loop reads CASSIEALSSYNEQFF. In DNA form, the CDR3 reads TGTGCCAGTAGTATAGAAGCCCTTAGCTCCTACAATGAGCAGTTCTTC.

Ten or more counts support this clonotype. V and J are TRBV6-1 and TRBJ2-6, with D possibly TRBD1 on 5 matching bases. Trimming removed 7 bases from V and 4 bases from J, with 14 bases in between. This CDR3 has 15 residues. The germline V gene has CDR1 MNHNS and CDR2 SASEGT. CDR3 bases: TGTGCCAGCATGATACAGGCAGCCGGGGCCAACGTCCTGACTTTC. The encoded protein is CASMIQAAGANVLTF.

CDR3 DNA: TGTGCCACCAGTGATTTGCATCGGGAGGAGCCCGAGACCCAGTACTTC. The encoded protein is CATSDLHREEPETQYF. The rearrangement uses TRBV24-1 and TRBJ2-5, with TRBD2 identical over 7 bases. Looked up from germline, CDR1 is KGHDR and CDR2 is SFDVKD. The V gene end was trimmed by 0 bases and the J gene end by 5 bases; junction bases not matched to a gene: 8. The CDR3 covers 16 residues.

This clonotype was counted between two and nine times. A much bigger clone sits one base away, suggesting this may be a read error. The chain is built from TRBV2 and TRBJ2-1, with TRBD2 matching over 8 bases. Germline CDR1 and CDR2: SNHLY and FYNNEI. With 5 bases clipped from V and 6 bases from J, the junction kept 12 bases outside the gene matches. The CDR3 totals 16 residues. DNA for the CDR3: TGTGCCAGCAGTTCCATAGCGGGAAGCTTCTGCAATGAGCAGTTCTTC. This sequence encodes CASSSIAGSFCNEQFF.